This TCR beta chain is from a study of shared clonotypes between healthy human individuals. CDR3 length: 15 amino acids. Germline trimming cut 2 bases from V and 6 bases from J; bases unmatched to any gene: 5. Germline CDR1 reads SEHNR; CDR2 reads FQNEAQ (reference sequence). Profiled with immunoSEQ multiplex PCR; TCRdb holds only in-frame clones, not every one. This sample yields approximately 940,000 clones, of which approximately 76% are seen a single time; around 1.4% belongs to the top ten. Concerning this clone: The sample has other DNA sequences that encode this CDR3 too.

The V gene is TRBV7-9, the J gene TRBJ2-1; the match to TRBD1 covers 9 bases. The receptor was isolated from a man aged 18 to 30 in good health. Sequencing was performed on memory CD4+ T cells sorted from blood. Subset in this sample: CD45RA-negative fraction. The DNA for the CDR3 is TGTGCCAGCAGCTTATCGGGACAGGGTATCAATGAGCAGTTCTTC. Translating gives CASSLSGQGINEQFF.